Below, 18 T cell receptor beta chains from the same sample are listed, as sequenced in a study of T cells expressing NK-cell markers. TCRdb reprocessed the 5' RACE reads and stores each CDR3 protein as one record, lacking DNA. This repertoire includes about 260,000 distinct CDR3 sequences. Input material: blood T cells: a sorted CD56 or NKG2C T cell subset, CD4+ or CD8+ T cells, or bulk PBMC T cells (not recorded which). These TCRs come from a man younger than 35 in good health.

The chain employs TRBV7-6 and TRBJ2-3; TCRdb returns TRBD2, unconfirmable since there is no DNA. CDR3 length: 15 residues. The V gene's germline CDR1 is SGHVS and CDR2 FNYEAQ. The CDR3 sequence is CASSLEGRATDTQYF.

V gene TRBV20-1 combines with J gene TRBJ1-3. CDR1 and CDR2 (germline): DFQATT, SNEGSKA (reference sequence). CDR3 size: 14 residues. The CDR3 sequence is CSARDSRAGNTIYF.

V gene TRBV12-3 or TRBV12-4 combines with J gene TRBJ1-4; TCRdb indicates TRBD1, and absent DNA this call remains unverified. The CDR3 runs 16 residues. The CDR3 sequence: CASSSPRTALNEKLFF.

This chain joins TRBV7-2 and TRBJ2-5; TCRdb's D gene call, TRBD2, goes unchecked for lack of DNA. CDR3 length: 15 amino acids. Germline V lookup: CDR1 SGHTA, CDR2 FQGNSA. CDR3 in amino acids: CASSLLLAGGETQYF.

The chain recombines TRBV24-1 with TRBJ2-3; TCRdb calls TRBD1, which cannot be checked without DNA. The length of the CDR3 is 13 residues. The germline V gene has CDR1 KGHDR and CDR2 SFDVKD. CDR3 region: CATSGGRRDTQYF.

The chain is built from TRBV4-3 and TRBJ1-2; TCRdb indicates TRBD1, and absent DNA this call remains unverified. Per the germline V gene, CDR1 is LGHNA and CDR2 is YSLEER. There are 18 residues in the CDR3. CDR3 sequence: CASSQDPRDWGANYGYTF.

This sequence joins TRBV11-2 and TRBJ1-1; TCRdb lists TRBD1, though no DNA is available to test this call. The CDR3 consists of 15 residues. In germline, CDR1 is SGHAT, CDR2 FQNNGV. The chain's CDR3 is CASSLLWDRGTEAFF.

The chain has TRBV20-1 and TRBJ2-2; TCRdb picks TRBD2, but there is no DNA to check that call. The CDR3 is 18 amino acids. Germline V CDR1 and CDR2: DFQATT, SNEGSKA (reference sequence). CDR3 residues: CSATRPSGRASNTGELFF.

The chain couples TRBV5-1 to TRBJ2-4; the TCRdb D gene call, TRBD1, has no DNA to confirm it. Germline CDR1 and CDR2: SGHRS and YFSETQ. This CDR3 spans 14 amino acids. This chain's CDR3 is CASSLAAKGNIQYF.

The chain links TRBV19 to TRBJ2-1. This CDR3 has 12 amino acids. Germline V gene data show CDR1 as LNHDA and CDR2 as SQIVND (reference sequence). CDR3 in amino acids: CASSSLSDEQFF.

This chain uses TRBV7-2 with TRBJ2-7. The CDR3 sequence is 14 residues long. Germline CDR1 reads SGHTA; CDR2 reads FQGNSA. CDR3 residues: CASSLRGSTYEQYF.

The CDR3: CASRKTTANQETQYF. The V and J genes are TRBV6-1 and TRBJ2-5; TCRdb returns TRBD1, unconfirmable since there is no DNA. Per the germline V gene, CDR1 is MNHNS and CDR2 is SASEGT. This CDR3 comprises 15 residues.

The V call is TRBV10-3, the J call TRBJ2-1. The CDR3 is 13 residues long. In germline, CDR1 is ENHRY, CDR2 SYGVKD. The CDR3 region is CAIGGSGDNEQFF.

The chain joins TRBV7-9 to TRBJ2-2; lacking DNA, the TRBD1 call made by TCRdb goes unchecked. This CDR3 contains 14 residues. Per germline, CDR1 SEHNR and CDR2 FQNEAQ (reference sequence). CDR3 residues: CASSSQGFIGELFF.

The chain is built from TRBV10-3 and TRBJ2-1; TCRdb's D gene call, TRBD2, goes unchecked for lack of DNA. The CDR3 extends over 16 amino acids. In germline, CDR1 is ENHRY, CDR2 SYGVKD. The chain's CDR3 is CATDDETSGRYNEQFF.

This rearrangement joins TRBV12-3 or TRBV12-4 to TRBJ1-5; TCRdb lists TRBD1, though no DNA is available to test this call. The CDR3 is 17 residues long. The CDR3 loop is CASSKKQGARLDWPQHF.

The chain combines TRBV30 with TRBJ1-1. CDR1 and CDR2 from the germline V gene are GTSNPN and SVGIG (reference sequence). This CDR3 spans 11 amino acids. The CDR3 sequence is CAWSVDSGAFF.

V and J are TRBV12-3 or TRBV12-4 and TRBJ1-1. This CDR3 has 14 amino acids. CDR3: CASSPLRGETEAFF.